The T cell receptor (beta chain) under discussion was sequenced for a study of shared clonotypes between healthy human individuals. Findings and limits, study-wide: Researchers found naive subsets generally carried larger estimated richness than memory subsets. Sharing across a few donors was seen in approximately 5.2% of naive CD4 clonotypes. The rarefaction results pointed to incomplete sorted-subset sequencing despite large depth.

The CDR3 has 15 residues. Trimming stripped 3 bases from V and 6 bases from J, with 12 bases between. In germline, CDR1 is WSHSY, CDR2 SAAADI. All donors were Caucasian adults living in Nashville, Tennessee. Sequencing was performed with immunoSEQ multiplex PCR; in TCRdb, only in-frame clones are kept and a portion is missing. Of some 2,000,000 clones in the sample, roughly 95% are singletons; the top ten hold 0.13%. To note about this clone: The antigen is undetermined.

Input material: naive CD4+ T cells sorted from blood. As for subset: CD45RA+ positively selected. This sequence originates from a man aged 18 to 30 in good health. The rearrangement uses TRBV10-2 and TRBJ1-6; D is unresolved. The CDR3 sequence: CASSEQQIFNSPLHF. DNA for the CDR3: TGCGCCAGCAGTGAACAACAGATTTTTAATTCACCCCTCCACTTT.